This entry concerns a single TCR beta chain. No antigen is known for it. Base quality data are lacking; no much larger clone is found one base away. Receptors were amplified or captured by the immunoSEQ multiplex PCR assay. This is the immuneACCESS table as TCRdb keeps it, with only in-frame sequences that have V and J called. A part of the clones is gone; compared with another copy, unresolved V genes explain less than half, and the rest is unexplained. Counted in this sample were roughly 79,000 clones; about 92% of them appeared once. The top ten hold about 0.37% of the sample. This sample is part of a study of technical replicates of blood from a handful of donors (dated by TCRdb to about 2017). The germline V gene (reference sequence) yields LNHDA for CDR1 and SQIVND for CDR2. Compared with germline, V lacks 5 bases and J lacks 0 bases; bases without a gene match: 7. The CDR3 numbers 15 residues from cysteine through phenylalanine. Only CDR3 DNA remains: 45 bases, in frame from the first base.

Sequencing was performed on T cells isolated from PBMCs. The receptor's source is a human donor in good health. The sequence joins TRBV19 to TRBJ2-7; the junction holds 7 bases that match TRBD1. The CDR3 region: CASSVGTVFSYEQYF. Read as DNA, the sequence is TGTGCCAGTAGTGTGGGGACAGTTTTCTCCTACGAGCAGTACTTC.